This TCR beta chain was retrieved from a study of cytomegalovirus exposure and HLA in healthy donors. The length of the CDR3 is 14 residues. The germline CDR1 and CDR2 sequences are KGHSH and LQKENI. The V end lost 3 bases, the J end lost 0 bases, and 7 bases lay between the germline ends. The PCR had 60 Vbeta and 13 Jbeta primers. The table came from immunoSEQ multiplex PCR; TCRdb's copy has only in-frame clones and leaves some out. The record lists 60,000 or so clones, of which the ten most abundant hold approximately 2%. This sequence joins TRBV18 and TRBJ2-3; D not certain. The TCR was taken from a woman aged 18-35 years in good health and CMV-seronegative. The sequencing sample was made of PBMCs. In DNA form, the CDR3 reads TGTGCCAGCTCACCGTCAGTCAGCACAGATACGCAGTATTTT. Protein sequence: CASSPSVSTDTQYF.